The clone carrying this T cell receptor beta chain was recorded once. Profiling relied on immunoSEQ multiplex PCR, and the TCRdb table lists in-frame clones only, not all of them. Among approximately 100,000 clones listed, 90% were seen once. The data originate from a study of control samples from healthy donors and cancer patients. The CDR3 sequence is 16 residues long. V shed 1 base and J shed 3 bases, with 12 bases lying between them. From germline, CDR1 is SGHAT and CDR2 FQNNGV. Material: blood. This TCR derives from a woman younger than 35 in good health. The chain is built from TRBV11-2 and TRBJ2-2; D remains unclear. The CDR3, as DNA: TGTGCCAGCAGCTTAGGATCACTCCCTTACACCGGGGAGCTGTTTTTT. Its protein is CASSLGSLPYTGELFF.